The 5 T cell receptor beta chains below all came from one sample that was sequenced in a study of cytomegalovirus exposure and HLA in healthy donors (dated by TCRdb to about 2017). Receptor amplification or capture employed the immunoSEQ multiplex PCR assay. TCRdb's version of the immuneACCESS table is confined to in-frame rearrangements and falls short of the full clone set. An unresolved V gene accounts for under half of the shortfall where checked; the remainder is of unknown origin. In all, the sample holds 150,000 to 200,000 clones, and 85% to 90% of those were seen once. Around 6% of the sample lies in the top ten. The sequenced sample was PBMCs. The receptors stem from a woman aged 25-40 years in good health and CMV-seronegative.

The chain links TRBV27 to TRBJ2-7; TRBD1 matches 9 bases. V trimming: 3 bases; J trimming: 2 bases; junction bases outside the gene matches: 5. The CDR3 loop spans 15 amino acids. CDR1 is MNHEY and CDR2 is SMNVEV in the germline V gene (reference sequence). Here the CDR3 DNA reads TGTGCCAGCAGTTTCACCGGGACAGGGCCCTACGAGCAGTACTTC. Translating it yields CASSFTGTGPYEQYF.

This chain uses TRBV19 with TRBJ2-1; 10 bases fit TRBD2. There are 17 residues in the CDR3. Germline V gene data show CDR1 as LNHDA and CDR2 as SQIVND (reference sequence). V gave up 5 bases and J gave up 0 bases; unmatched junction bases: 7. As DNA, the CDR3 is TGTGCCAGTAGTGGCCGGACTAGCGGTGCCTCCTACAATGAGCAGTTCTTC. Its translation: CASSGRTSGASYNEQFF.

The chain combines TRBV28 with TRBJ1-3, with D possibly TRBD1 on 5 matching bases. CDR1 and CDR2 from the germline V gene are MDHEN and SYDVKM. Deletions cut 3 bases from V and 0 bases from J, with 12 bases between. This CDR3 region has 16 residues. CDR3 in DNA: TGTGCCAGCAGTTTGTTTAGGGGCCGCTCTGGAAACACCATATATTTT. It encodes CASSLFRGRSGNTIYF.

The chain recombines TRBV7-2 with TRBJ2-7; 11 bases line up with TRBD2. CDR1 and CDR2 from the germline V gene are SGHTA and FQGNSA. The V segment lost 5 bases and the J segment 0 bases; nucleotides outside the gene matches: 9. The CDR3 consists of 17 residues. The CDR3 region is CASSNGLAGSSSYEQYF. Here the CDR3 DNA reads TGTGCCAGCAGCAATGGACTAGCGGGCTCGAGCTCCTACGAGCAGTACTTC.

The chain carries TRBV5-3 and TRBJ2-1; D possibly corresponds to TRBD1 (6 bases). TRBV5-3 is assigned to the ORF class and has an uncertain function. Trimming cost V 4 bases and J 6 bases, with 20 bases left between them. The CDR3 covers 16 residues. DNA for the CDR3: TGTGCCAGAAGCACTAGGCTCTTAGGGGGTAGCAATGAGCAGTTCTTC. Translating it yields CARSTRLLGGSNEQFF.